These 2 T cell receptor beta chains originate from one sample sequenced in a study of T-cell reconstitution after alpha-beta-depleted transplantation in children (dated by TCRdb to the mid-2010s). The intended sense of this specimen's treatment or condition label: allogeneic hematopoietic cell transplantation with graft depleted of TCRalphabeta T cells and CD19 B cells. The receptor library was made with PCR. The sequencer was an Illumina HiSeq 2500. Molecular barcoding was employed in the preparation of TCR libraries, with unique molecular identifiers being used to normalize TCRbeta repertoire quantification. TCRdb's own reprocessing of the public reads used fastp at Q25 and MiXCR and kept productive beta chains. Records with the same CDR3 protein are collapsed into one entry carrying the most frequent genes and DNA. The table for this sample lists some 450,000 distinct CDR3 sequences; 43% of them were counted only once. Jointly, the top ten make up roughly 27% of the sample.

This material consisted of PBMCs, taken before TCRalphabeta/CD19-depleted stem cell transplant. The receptor source for this set is a girl aged 2 to 9 with aplastic anemia, due to receive a stem cell transplant.

The chain combines TRBV2 with TRBJ1-2; D is uncertain. The CDR3 contains 13 residues. V was cut by 6 bases and J by 1 base, with 9 bases left in between. The germline CDR1 and CDR2 sequences are SNHLY and FYNNEI. CDR3 residues: CASRSGLNYGYTF. The CDR3 coding sequence is TGTGCCAGCAGGAGTGGCCTTAACTATGGCTACACCTTC.

This clonotype was counted between two and nine times. The rearrangement uses TRBV7-9 and TRBJ2-1; D is undetermined. Germline-derived CDR1 and CDR2 are SEHNR and FQNEAQ (reference sequence). This CDR3 spans 16 amino acids. V was pared by 2 bases and J by 0 bases, with 11 bases between. CDR3 sequence (DNA): TGTGCCAGCAGCTTAAAAAGACGGAGCTCCTACAATGAGCAGTTCTTC. This gives the protein CASSLKRRSSYNEQFF.